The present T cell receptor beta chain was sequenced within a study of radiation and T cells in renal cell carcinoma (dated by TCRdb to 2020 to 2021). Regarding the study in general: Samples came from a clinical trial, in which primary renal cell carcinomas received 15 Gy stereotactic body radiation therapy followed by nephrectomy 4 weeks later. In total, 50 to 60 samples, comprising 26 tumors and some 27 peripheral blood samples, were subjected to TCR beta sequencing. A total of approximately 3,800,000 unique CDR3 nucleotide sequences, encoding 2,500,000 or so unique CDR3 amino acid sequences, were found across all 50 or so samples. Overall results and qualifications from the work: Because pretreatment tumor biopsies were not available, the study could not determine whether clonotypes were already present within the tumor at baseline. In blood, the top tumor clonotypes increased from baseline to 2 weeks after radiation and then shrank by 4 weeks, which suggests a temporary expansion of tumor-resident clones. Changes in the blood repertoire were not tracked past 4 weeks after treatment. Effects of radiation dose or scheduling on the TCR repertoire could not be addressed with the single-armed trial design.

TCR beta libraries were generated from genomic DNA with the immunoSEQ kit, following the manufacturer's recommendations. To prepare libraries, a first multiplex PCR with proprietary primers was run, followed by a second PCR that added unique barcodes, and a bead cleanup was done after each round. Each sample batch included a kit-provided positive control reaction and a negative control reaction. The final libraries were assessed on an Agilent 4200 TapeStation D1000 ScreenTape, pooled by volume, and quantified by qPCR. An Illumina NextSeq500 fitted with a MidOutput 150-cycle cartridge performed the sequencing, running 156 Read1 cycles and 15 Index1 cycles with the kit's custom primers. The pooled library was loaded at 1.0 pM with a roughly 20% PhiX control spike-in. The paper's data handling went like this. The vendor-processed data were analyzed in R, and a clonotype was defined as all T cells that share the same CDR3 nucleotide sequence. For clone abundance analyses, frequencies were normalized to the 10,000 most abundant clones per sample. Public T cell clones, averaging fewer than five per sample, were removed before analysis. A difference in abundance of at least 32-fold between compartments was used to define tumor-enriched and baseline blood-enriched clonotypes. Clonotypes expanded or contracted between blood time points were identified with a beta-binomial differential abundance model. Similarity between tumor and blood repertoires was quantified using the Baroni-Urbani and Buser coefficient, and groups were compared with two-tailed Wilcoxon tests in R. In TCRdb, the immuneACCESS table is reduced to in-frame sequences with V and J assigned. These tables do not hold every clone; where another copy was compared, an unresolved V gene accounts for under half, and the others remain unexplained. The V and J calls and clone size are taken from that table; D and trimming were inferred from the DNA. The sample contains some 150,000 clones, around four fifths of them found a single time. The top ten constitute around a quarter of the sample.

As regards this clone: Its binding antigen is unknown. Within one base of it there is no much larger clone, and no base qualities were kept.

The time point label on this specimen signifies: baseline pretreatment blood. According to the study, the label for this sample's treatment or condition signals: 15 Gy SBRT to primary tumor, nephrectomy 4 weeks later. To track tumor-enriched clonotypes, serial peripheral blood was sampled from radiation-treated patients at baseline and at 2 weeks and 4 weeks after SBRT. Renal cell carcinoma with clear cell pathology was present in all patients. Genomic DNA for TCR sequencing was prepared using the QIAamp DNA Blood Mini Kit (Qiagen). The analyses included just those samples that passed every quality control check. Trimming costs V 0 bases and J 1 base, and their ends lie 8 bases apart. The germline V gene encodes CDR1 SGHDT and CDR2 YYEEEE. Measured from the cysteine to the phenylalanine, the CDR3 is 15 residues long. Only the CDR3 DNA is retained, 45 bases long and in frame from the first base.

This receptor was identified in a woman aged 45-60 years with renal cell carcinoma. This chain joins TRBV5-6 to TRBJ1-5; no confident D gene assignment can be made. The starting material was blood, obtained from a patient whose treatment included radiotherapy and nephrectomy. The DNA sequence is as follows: TGTGCCAGCAGCTTGGGTGAAGGGAGCAATCAGCCCCAGCATTTT. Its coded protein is CASSLGEGSNQPQHF.